The source of this T cell receptor beta chain is a study of blood T cell repertoires in COVID-19. Across the whole study: Material from acute and convalescent COVID-19 was sourced from the United States, Italy and Spain. In each case, the material was cDNA or gDNA derived from T cells, B-cell-depleted T cells, or PBMCs.

Original processing notes: It was from reference gene primer amplification that nucleated cell counts were estimated. Assay: immunoSEQ multiplex PCR; the TCRdb copy retains only in-frame clones and omits some. V and J calls and clone size are copied from that table; D and trimming were computed from the DNA. The sample records roughly 82,000 clones, over 70% being singletons. The germline V gene encodes CDR1 MNHEY and CDR2 SVGEGT. The CDR3 has 14 amino acids. V shed 7 bases and J shed 5 bases, with 17 bases lying between them. The chain couples TRBV6-2 or TRBV6-3 to TRBJ2-5, with a tentative D call TRBD1 (6 bases). This TCR was recovered from a woman aged 55-69 years with acute or convalescent COVID-19. The sequencing sample was made of peripheral blood. DNA of the CDR3: TGTGCCAGCAACCCAGACAGGTCCCGGGAGACCCAGTACTTC. Its protein is CASNPDRSRETQYF.